The next 8 T cell receptor beta chains were all read from a single sample in a study of CD8+ T cells in alopecia areata (dated by TCRdb to the late 2010s). Libraries were prepared through the immunoSEQ multiplex PCR assay. For TCR sequencing, RNA was extracted from every sample and reverse transcribed into cDNA to serve as template. Imported from immuneACCESS, the table was reduced by TCRdb to in-frame sequences with V and J called. These copies leave out some clones; in studies compared against another copy, an unresolved V gene accounts for under half, and the cause of the remainder is not known. The table for this sample lists 210,000 or so clones; approximately 72% of them were counted only once. 0.95% to 1.5% of the sample belongs to the ten largest clones. Sample treatment or condition, as interpreted from the label and publication: oral pan-JAK inhibitor, 5-10 mg twice daily. The sample was CD4+ T cells sorted from blood, taken at week 44, from a patient treated with tofacitinib. The receptors here all came from a human donor with alopecia areata.

The chain joins TRBV2 to TRBJ2-6, with 9 positions matching TRBD1. CDR3 length: 17 residues. V gave up 10 bases and J gave up 2 bases; unmatched junction bases: 12. CDR1 SNHLY and CDR2 FYNNEI come from the germline V gene. Written as DNA, the CDR3 is TGTGCCACCAGGACAGGGGAATTCGTCCCTGGGGCCAACGTCCTGACTTTC. This codes for CATRTGEFVPGANVLTF.

The chain is built from TRBV27 and TRBJ2-2; possibly TRBD2 for D (6 bases). Germline V gene lookup returns CDR1 MNHEY and CDR2 SMNVEV (reference sequence). The CDR3 sequence is 14 residues long. V shed 6 bases and J shed 5 bases, with 13 bases lying between them. The CDR3 loop reads CASRTTGVTGELFF. For the CDR3, the DNA is TGTGCCAGCAGAACCACGGGGGTAACCGGGGAGCTGTTTTTT.

This chain joins TRBV6-6 and TRBJ2-7; TRBD1 or TRBD2 may be the D gene (7 bases each). V lost 6 bases and J 6 bases, leaving 12 bases between the germline ends. Germline values: CDR1 MNHNY, CDR2 SVGAGI (reference sequence). This CDR3 spans 12 amino acids. The CDR3 DNA is TGTGCCAGCAGCCGCAGGGGGGGCGAGCAGTACTTC. Translation: CASSRRGGEQYF.

A few counts support this clone. The genes are TRBV12-5 and TRBJ2-1, with no clear D. Germline values: CDR1 LGHNT, CDR2 FRNRAP. The CDR3 has 14 amino acids. Trimming shortened V by 6 bases and J by 8 bases, and 17 bases separated the two germline ends. CDR3 nucleotides: TGTGCTAGTGGCTTTGGTCTTACGAGCGATGAGCAGTTCTTC. This sequence encodes CASGFGLTSDEQFF. The whole variable domain, filled in from reference TRBV12-5 and TRBJ2-1, reads DARVTQTPRHKVTEMGQEVTMRCQPILGHNTVFWYRQTMMQGLELLAYFRNRAPLDDSGMPKDRFSAEMPDATLATLKIQPSEPRDSAVYFCASGFGLTSDEQFFGPGTRLTVL.

The chain combines TRBV7-2 with TRBJ2-3; a weak D match, TRBD2 (6 bases). V lost 3 bases, J lost 6 bases, and 13 bases lay in between. The germline gives CDR1 SGHTA, CDR2 FQGNSA. The CDR3 consists of 14 residues. The CDR3 nucleotides read TGTGCCAGCAGCTTGACTAGTACAATTGATACGCAGTATTTT. Amino acid sequence: CASSLTSTIDTQYF.

This clone was seen a handful of times. This chain links TRBV6-4 with TRBJ2-1; the match to TRBD1 covers 8 bases. Germline trimming cut 6 bases from V and 0 bases from J; bases unmatched to any gene: 7. Germline lookup yields CDR1 MRHNA and CDR2 SNTAGT. This CDR3 contains 16 residues. The CDR3: CASSHSTGGSYNEQFF. The CDR3 DNA reads as TGTGCCAGCAGCCACTCTACAGGGGGCTCCTACAATGAGCAGTTCTTC.

The DNA for the CDR3 is TGTGCTAGTGGTTTGGTAACTGGTAATGGTAAACTGTTTTTT. Translating gives CASGLVTGNGKLFF. This chain links TRBV12-5 with TRBJ1-4, with D hard to call. CDR1 is LGHNT and CDR2 is FRNRAP in the germline V gene. This CDR3 is 14 amino acids long. V was shortened by 0 bases and J by 11 bases, with 13 bases between the two germline ends. Supplemented by reference TRBV12-5 and TRBJ1-4, the full variable domain reads DARVTQTPRHKVTEMGQEVTMRCQPILGHNTVFWYRQTMMQGLELLAYFRNRAPLDDSGMPKDRFSAEMPDATLATLKIQPSEPRDSAVYFCASGLVTGNGKLFFGSGTQLSVL.

This clone was found a few times. CDR3 DNA sequence: TGTGCCAGCAGCAAAGGACAGATTCCGGGGGCCAACGTCCTGACTTTC. Its protein is CASSKGQIPGANVLTF. The V gene is TRBV21-1, the J gene TRBJ2-6; the table names TRBD1, a call not compared with the DNA. TRBV21-1 is designated a pseudogene. The CDR3 runs to 16 residues.